A selection of T cell receptor beta chains follows, all from one sample in a study of blood T cell repertoires in COVID-19. Only in-frame clones appear in the TCRdb table, and some are missing; sequencing was by immunoSEQ multiplex PCR. The sample lists about 220,000 clones, approximately 81% occurring once. The sequenced sample consisted of peripheral blood. All receptors come from a young man with active or convalescent COVID-19. The CDR3 runs from the conserved cysteine through the conserved F or W. Each record gives: clone size, J gene, V gene, D gene, CDR3 DNA, CDR3 protein. A D gene is named only where the DNA matches it firmly. Rows may omit the clone size; those that give it use once, few, many or a size class.

abundance: NA
j_gene: TRBJ1-2
v_gene: TRBV4-1
d_gene: NA
CDR3nt: TGCGCCAGCAGCCAACCAACCACTGGTTTTTGGGGCTACACCTTC
CDR3aa: CASSQPTTGFWGYTF

abundance: NA
j_gene: TRBJ1-6
v_gene: TRBV4-1
d_gene: TRBD1
CDR3nt: TGCGCCAGCAGCCAAGAACACAGGGGGAGAGGTTCACCCCTCCACTTT
CDR3aa: CASSQEHRGRGSPLHF

abundance: NA
j_gene: TRBJ2-7
v_gene: TRBV30
d_gene: TRBD2
CDR3nt: TGTGCCTGGCAGCGGGGTAGCTCCTACGAGCAGTACTTC
CDR3aa: CAWQRGSSYEQYF

abundance: NA
j_gene: TRBJ1-5
v_gene: TRBV4-2
d_gene: NA
CDR3nt: TGTGCCAGCAGCCAAGAAGGAGATCTGGGAGGCAATCAGCCCCAGCATTTT
CDR3aa: CASSQEGDLGGNQPQHF

abundance: NA
j_gene: TRBJ2-1
v_gene: TRBV5-1
d_gene: NA
CDR3nt: TGCGCCAGCAGCTTGGCCGACTCGGCTCGCCCCTACAATGAGCAGTTCTTC
CDR3aa: CASSLADSARPYNEQFF

abundance: NA
j_gene: TRBJ2-7
v_gene: TRBV25-1
d_gene: TRBD2
CDR3nt: TGTGCCAGCAGTGAATTGGGTGGAGCGGGGGAGCAGTACTTC
CDR3aa: CASSELGGAGEQYF

abundance: few
j_gene: TRBJ1-1
v_gene: TRBV10-1
d_gene: NA
CDR3nt: TGCGCCAGCAGCCGGGGTACTGAAGCTTTCTTT
CDR3aa: CASSRGTEAFF

abundance: NA
j_gene: TRBJ2-7
v_gene: TRBV5-1
d_gene: TRBD2
CDR3nt: TGCGCCAGCAGCTTGACCGGGGGGAGCTCCTACGAGCAGTACTTC
CDR3aa: CASSLTGGSSYEQYF

abundance: NA
j_gene: TRBJ2-1
v_gene: TRBV4-2
d_gene: TRBD2
CDR3nt: TGTGCCAGCAGCCAAGAGGGGCTAGCGGGAGACGATGAGCAGTTCTTC
CDR3aa: CASSQEGLAGDDEQFF

abundance: NA
j_gene: TRBJ1-2
v_gene: TRBV5-1
d_gene: NA
CDR3nt: TGCGCCAGCAGCCAGGGACAAGATGGCTACACCTTC
CDR3aa: CASSQGQDGYTF

abundance: NA
j_gene: TRBJ1-1
v_gene: TRBV30
d_gene: TRBD1
CDR3nt: TGTGCCTGGAGTATTCCGGGACAGGGGGCGGGTGAAGCTTTCTTT
CDR3aa: CAWSIPGQGAGEAFF

abundance: few
j_gene: TRBJ2-7
v_gene: TRBV27
d_gene: TRBD2
CDR3nt: TGTGCCAGCAGCTTCTCGCGGGGGTACGAGCAGTACTTC
CDR3aa: CASSFSRGYEQYF

abundance: NA
j_gene: TRBJ2-7
v_gene: TRBV7-2
d_gene: NA
CDR3nt: TGTGCCAGCAGCTTAGTGGACACCTACGAGCAGTACTTC
CDR3aa: CASSLVDTYEQYF

abundance: few
j_gene: TRBJ2-5
v_gene: TRBV5-1
d_gene: NA
CDR3nt: TGCGCCAGCAGCTTGGGTGTACAGGGAGTGGTAGAGACCCAGTACTTC
CDR3aa: CASSLGVQGVVETQYF

abundance: NA
j_gene: TRBJ2-1
v_gene: TRBV9
d_gene: NA
CDR3nt: TGTGCCAGCAGCCCCGGTACCAATGAGCAGTTCTTC
CDR3aa: CASSPGTNEQFF

abundance: NA
j_gene: TRBJ2-5
v_gene: TRBV7-2
d_gene: TRBD2
CDR3nt: TGTGCCAGCAGACCTGGACTAGCGGGAGGGCCAGAGACCCAGTACTTC
CDR3aa: CASRPGLAGGPETQYF

abundance: NA
j_gene: TRBJ2-1
v_gene: TRBV14
d_gene: TRBD2
CDR3nt: TGTGCCAGCAGCCAAGAGGGGACTAGCGGGACATTTGCGGTCTTC
CDR3aa: CASSQEGTSGTFAVF

abundance: few
j_gene: TRBJ1-2
v_gene: TRBV28
d_gene: NA
CDR3nt: TGTGCCGGTCAGACTAACTATGGCTACACCTTC
CDR3aa: CAGQTNYGYTF

abundance: NA
j_gene: TRBJ2-7
v_gene: TRBV19
d_gene: NA
CDR3nt: TGTGCCAGTAGTGAGGACATTCAAAGCTCCTACGAGCAGTACTTC
CDR3aa: CASSEDIQSSYEQYF

abundance: few
j_gene: TRBJ1-1
v_gene: TRBV19
d_gene: NA
CDR3nt: TGTGCCAGTAGTATAGAGGTGACTAGAATAGAAGCTTTCTTT
CDR3aa: CASSIEVTRIEAFF

abundance: NA
j_gene: TRBJ2-7
v_gene: TRBV30
d_gene: TRBD1
CDR3nt: TGTGCCTGGTCGTCCGGGACAGGGGGACACGAGCAGTACTTC
CDR3aa: CAWSSGTGGHEQYF

abundance: NA
j_gene: TRBJ2-1
v_gene: TRBV6-1
d_gene: NA
CDR3nt: TGTGCCAGCAGTGAGGACATCCTTAATTGGTCCTACAATGAGCAGTTCTTC
CDR3aa: CASSEDILNWSYNEQFF

abundance: NA
j_gene: TRBJ1-2
v_gene: TRBV19
d_gene: NA
CDR3nt: TGTGCCAGTAGTAACCCCAGGGTTGGCTACACCTTC
CDR3aa: CASSNPRVGYTF

abundance: NA
j_gene: TRBJ1-5
v_gene: TRBV7-2
d_gene: NA
CDR3nt: TGTGCCAGCAGCTTAGCCCTTTTTCAGCCCCAGCATTTT
CDR3aa: CASSLALFQPQHF

abundance: NA
j_gene: TRBJ1-1
v_gene: TRBV12-3/TRBV12-4
d_gene: NA
CDR3nt: TGTGCCAGCAGTTTGACGGGAAACACTGAAGCTTTCTTT
CDR3aa: CASSLTGNTEAFF

abundance: NA
j_gene: TRBJ2-4
v_gene: TRBV11-3
d_gene: NA
CDR3nt: TGTGCCAGCAGCTTAGGTGGCAGCCGGGGAAACATTCAGTACTTC
CDR3aa: CASSLGGSRGNIQYF

abundance: NA
j_gene: TRBJ1-6
v_gene: TRBV3-1/TRBV3-2
d_gene: NA
CDR3nt: TGTGCCAGCAGCCAATGGGAGGTGGAGAGGTCACCCCTCCACTTT
CDR3aa: CASSQWEVERSPLHF

abundance: NA
j_gene: TRBJ1-2
v_gene: TRBV11-2
d_gene: NA
CDR3nt: TGTGCCAGCAGCTTAGGCGGGGTGGCGAACTATGGCTACACCTTC
CDR3aa: CASSLGGVANYGYTF